This T cell receptor beta chain stems from a study of blood T cell repertoires in COVID-19. Study at large: The study drew acute and convalescent COVID-19 samples from the United States, Italy and Spain.

Some clones are missing from TCRdb's copy, which holds only in-frame ones; the method was immunoSEQ multiplex PCR. The table has about 180,000 clones, approximately 86% seen once. The J segment lost 4 bases and the V segment lost 0 bases, leaving 12 bases of the junction unmatched. This CDR3 has 18 amino acids. From germline, CDR1 is SGDLS and CDR2 YYNGEE. This clone was counted a few times. Cohorts were based on clinical histories the participants reported. Two negative PCRs, clearance, or symptom resolution were required of recovered Cohort 3 donors. Sequencing was performed on PBMCs or T cells enriched from blood (not recorded which). The rearrangement links TRBV9 to TRBJ2-2; 7 bases match TRBD2. The sequence was obtained from a man in his sixties who had recovered from COVID-19. CDR3 coding DNA: TGTGCCAGCAGCGTAGACGATGGGAGGGCCGCGGGCACCGGGGAGCTGTTTTTT. Translated: CASSVDDGRAAGTGELFF.